A selection of T cell receptor beta chains follows, all from one sample in a study of blood T cell repertoires in COVID-19. Here immunoSEQ multiplex PCR was the method, and the copy in TCRdb shows in-frame clones only, minus some. The table shows 200,000 to 250,000 clones, with about 80% occurring only once. Sequencing was carried out using PBMCs or T cells enriched from blood (not recorded which). These receptors were collected from a woman between 50 and 59 years old who had been exposed to COVID-19. CDR3s leave out the opening cysteine and the closing phenylalanine or tryptophan.

TRBV21-1 | ASVRGPSYNEQF
TRBV4-1 | ASKGQVGDNYGYT
TRBV10-1 | ASSETPGGLPKQF
TRBV10-2 | ASSVAGPHTNQPQH
TRBV11-3 | ASSLESHNEQF
TRBV18 | ASSPFGPRGPYEQY
TRBV5-4 | ASSPTPDRIFSYEQY
TRBV15 | ATSSGGAPLH
TRBV6-5 | ASSFDDRTNTEAF
TRBV5-6 | ASSIGLGSYNSPLH
TRBV18 | ASSPPATDYGYT
TRBV25-1 | ASNRGTGELF
TRBV2 | ASPDRPPEAF
TRBV2 | ASGKLAGARDTQY
TRBV18 | ASSSTANTEAF
TRBV25-1 | ASSEGGSGKNIQY
TRBV3-1/TRBV3-2 | ASSHQRILSGNTIY
TRBV11-2 | ASSPNTDTQY
TRBV2 | ASTRGGSNQPQH
TRBV15 | ATSRDKRGGVTQY
TRBV5-1 | ASSLEGPGASFLQETQY
TRBV20-1 | STWGDTEAF
TRBV6-5 | ASNGGSGNTIY
TRBV27 | ASSRGGEAPNQPQH
TRBV29-1 | SVEFTGVETQY
TRBV10-2 | ASSPLFMVSGELKAF
TRBV15 | ATRVTGDFSNEQF
TRBV5-4 | ASSLDSVTEAF
TRBV7-9 | ASSLGTGYTEAF
TRBV30 | AWIGQGRTEAF
TRBV27 | ASSQTGTAATGELF
TRBV25-1 | ASSEGDRAAKNIQY
TRBV3-1/TRBV3-2 | ASSKRGPSTDTQY
TRBV5-4 | ASSPGGARDEQF
TRBV4-3 | ASSQSRLGTDTQY
TRBV12-3/TRBV12-4 | ASSFNSLETQY
TRBV9 | ASSRDLGGYT
TRBV5-1 | ASSPDGQGGEQY
TRBV13 | ASSSPGRDEKLF
TRBV5-6 | ASSLGGSSYEQY
TRBV3-1/TRBV3-2 | ASSLGTGQRYGYT
TRBV7-2 | ASSPEETGVETQY
TRBV7-2 | ASSWTGYNQPQH
TRBV5-5 | ASSLVAGGSYNEQF
TRBV2 | ASSLNPDRANQPQH
TRBV5-1 | ASSLGSYGYT
TRBV29-1 | SVEDGDRVRGYT
TRBV5-4 | ASSLSGRNEKLF
TRBV5-5 | ASSPHGQGRAEAF
TRBV7-2 | ASSLGQGVNQPQH
TRBV7-3 | ASSSGQGSSPLH
TRBV3-1/TRBV3-2 | ASSQDSQRGYNEQF
TRBV6-2/TRBV6-3 | ASSALGGNTEAF